A single T cell receptor beta chain is shown here with its context. Antigen: not known. Stated time point: week 11, during vaccination. Every vaccine dose comprised 300 ug of mutant IDH1 20-mer peptide plus topical imiquimod. Looked up from germline, CDR1 is MNHNS and CDR2 is SASEGT. This CDR3 has 15 residues. V lost 1 base, J lost 3 bases, and 6 bases stayed unmatched. Using immunoSEQ multiplex PCR, the repertoire was profiled, and TCRdb retains in-frame clones only, with some absent. In the table there are 40,000 or so clones, 84% of which are singletons. This sample is drawn from a study of a mutant IDH1 vaccine in newly diagnosed glioma. Study background: Vaccine administration was initiated 4-6 weeks following radiotherapy alone, or with temozolomide cycles. Patients previously underwent radiotherapy, temozolomide, or both, and most underwent both.

The gene calls are TRBV6-1 and TRBJ2-7; 7 positions agree with TRBD1. The sample consisted of PBMCs, taken from a glioma patient whose treatment included an IDH1 peptide vaccine. The sequence came from a middle-aged man with glioma. CDR3 sequence: CASSEGSGQNYEQYF. The CDR3 DNA sequence: TGTGCCAGCAGTGAAGGTTCGGGACAGAACTACGAGCAGTACTTC.